The clone carrying this TCR beta chain was counted once. The antigen is undetermined. Different DNA sequences within this sample yield the same CDR3. The data derive from a study of shared clonotypes between healthy human individuals. Study-wide points: Despite large depth, sorted-subset datasets appeared incompletely sequenced. Estimated richness values were generally larger in naive subsets than in memory subsets. A reduction in generation probabilities was seen for non-shared clonotypes relative to those shared by all four donors.

Using immunoSEQ multiplex PCR, the repertoire was profiled, and TCRdb retains in-frame clones only, with some absent. The table lists fewer than 1.6 million clones, 98% of them singletons. The source of this sequence is a man aged 25-45 years in good health. Sequenced input: naive CD4+ T cells sorted from blood. Indicated subset: CD45RA+ positively selected.

The DNA for the CDR3 is TGTGCCAGCAGCTCCCCGACAGGGGCCTACGAGCAGTACTTC. Translation gives CASSSPTGAYEQYF. V is TRBV5-4 and J is TRBJ2-7, with TRBD1 matching 8 bases. The CDR3 sequence is 14 residues long. The J segment lost 2 bases and the V segment lost 3 bases, leaving 4 bases of the junction unmatched. Germline loops: CDR1 SGHNT, CDR2 YYREEE (reference sequence).